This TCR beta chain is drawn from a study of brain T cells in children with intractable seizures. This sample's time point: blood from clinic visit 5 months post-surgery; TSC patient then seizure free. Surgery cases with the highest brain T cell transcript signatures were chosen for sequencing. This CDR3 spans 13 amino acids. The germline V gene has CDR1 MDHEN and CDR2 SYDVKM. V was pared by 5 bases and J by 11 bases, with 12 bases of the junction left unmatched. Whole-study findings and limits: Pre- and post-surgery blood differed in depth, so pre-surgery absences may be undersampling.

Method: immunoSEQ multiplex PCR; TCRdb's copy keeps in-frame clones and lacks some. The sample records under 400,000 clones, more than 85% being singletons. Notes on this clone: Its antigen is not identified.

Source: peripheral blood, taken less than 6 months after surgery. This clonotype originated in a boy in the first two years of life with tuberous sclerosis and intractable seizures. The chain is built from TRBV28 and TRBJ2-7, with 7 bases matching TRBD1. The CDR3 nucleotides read TGTGCCAGCAGTCCGAATCATACAGGGGTGAAGTACTTC. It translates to CASSPNHTGVKYF.